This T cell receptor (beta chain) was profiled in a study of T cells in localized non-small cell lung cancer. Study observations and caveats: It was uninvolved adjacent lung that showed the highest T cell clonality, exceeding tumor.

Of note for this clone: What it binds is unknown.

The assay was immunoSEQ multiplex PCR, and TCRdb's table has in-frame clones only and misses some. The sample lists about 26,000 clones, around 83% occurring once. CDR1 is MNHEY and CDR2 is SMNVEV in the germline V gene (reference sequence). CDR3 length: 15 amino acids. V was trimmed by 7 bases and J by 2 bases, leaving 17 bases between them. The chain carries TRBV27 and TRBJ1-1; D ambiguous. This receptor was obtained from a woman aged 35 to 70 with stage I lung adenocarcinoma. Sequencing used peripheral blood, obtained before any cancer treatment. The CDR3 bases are TGTGCCAGCAAAGGGAAGTCCGGCGGCAACACTGAAGCTTTCTTT. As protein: CASKGKSGGNTEAFF.